Presented here are 12 T cell receptor beta chains from one specimen sequenced in a study of response to subunit inactivated influenza vaccine. TCRdb processed the RT-PCR reads anew with MiXCR; each CDR3 protein has one entry. The table includes roughly 710,000 distinct CDR3 sequences, around 15% detected once. The specimen was PBMCs from blood, collected roughly 2 weeks before vaccination. The receptors shown here come from a middle-aged man who received an inactivated influenza vaccine.

In this sample, this clonotype turned up a few times. The V gene is TRBV18, the J gene TRBJ2-3; 8 positions agree with TRBD2. Germline lookup yields CDR1 KGHSH and CDR2 LQKENI. There are 15 residues in the CDR3. Germline trimming cut 6 bases from V and 4 bases from J; bases unmatched to any gene: 9. Here the CDR3 reads CASSPLAGKADTQYF. The CDR3 DNA is TGTGCCAGCTCCCCTTTAGCGGGAAAAGCAGATACGCAGTATTTT.

Ten or more counts support this clonotype. The DNA for the CDR3 is TGCAGCGTGTCAGGGAGTTGGAGGAACACTGAAGCTTTCTTT. Translated: CSVSGSWRNTEAFF. V gene TRBV29-1 combines with J gene TRBJ1-1; TRBD1 is a possible D gene (5 bases). The CDR3 covers 14 residues. The germline CDR1 and CDR2 sequences are SQVTM and ANQGSEA. The ends were cut back, 6 bases at V and 1 base at J, with 15 bases in the middle.

The V gene is TRBV5-1, the J gene TRBJ2-5; D unclear. CDR1 is SGHRS, CDR2 YFSETQ, per germline. This CDR3 has 14 amino acids. Trimming took off 1 base at V and 4 bases at J, with 11 bases between the two ends. CDR3 region: CASSLRGIRETQYF. The CDR3 nucleotides are TGCGCCAGCAGCTTGAGAGGTATCCGAGAGACCCAGTACTTC.

The V and J genes are TRBV6-5 and TRBJ1-1; D remains ambiguous. Germline V lookup: CDR1 MNHEY, CDR2 SVGAGI. Trimming removed 2 bases at V and 1 base at J, with 8 bases between. The length of the CDR3 is 14 residues. CDR3 residues: CASSYGQKNTEAFF. CDR3 sequence (DNA): TGTGCCAGCAGTTACGGGCAGAAGAACACTGAAGCTTTCTTT.

This clonotype was counted between two and nine times. The chain carries TRBV12-3 or TRBV12-4 and TRBJ2-7, with 13 positions matching TRBD2. The CDR3 is made up of 15 amino acids. The V and J ends lost 2 bases and 6 bases, in that order; junction bases with no gene match: 4. The CDR3: CASSLTSGGAGEQYF. CDR3 in DNA: TGTGCCAGCAGTTTAACTAGCGGGGGGGCCGGCGAGCAGTACTTC.

The V and J genes are TRBV12-3 or TRBV12-4 and TRBJ1-6; 9 nucleotides agree with TRBD1. J was trimmed by 8 bases and V by 1 base; bases with no gene match: 3. The CDR3 covers 15 residues. The CDR3 loop is CASSLGGQGDSPLHF. DNA for the CDR3: TGTGCCAGCAGTTTAGGGGGACAGGGAGATTCACCCCTCCACTTT.

This chain connects TRBV7-2 to TRBJ2-7; 9 nucleotides line up with TRBD1. J lost 0 bases, V lost 0 bases, and 3 bases had no gene match. The CDR3 has 16 amino acids. Germline CDR1 SGHTA, CDR2 FQGNSA. CDR3 region: CASSLAGTGFSYEQYF. The CDR3 DNA follows: TGTGCCAGCAGCTTAGCCGGGACAGGGTTCTCCTACGAGCAGTACTTC.

The chain couples TRBV20-1 to TRBJ1-1, with a possible D match to TRBD1 (5 bases). CDR1 is DFQATT and CDR2 is SNEGSKA in the germline V gene (reference sequence). Trimming removed 0 bases at V and 2 bases at J, with 13 bases between. The CDR3 runs to 15 residues. For the CDR3, the DNA is TGCAGTGCTAGAGATCAGGGCAGCTTTAACACTGAAGCTTTCTTT. Protein: CSARDQGSFNTEAFF.

This clonotype appeared many times. The V and J genes are TRBV12-3 or TRBV12-4 and TRBJ1-2; D is undetermined. This CDR3 comprises 12 residues. V dropped 7 bases and J dropped 10 bases, with 16 bases sitting between them. The DNA of the CDR3 is TGTGCCAGCACCCCAATGTGCCAGTTCTACACCTTC. Its protein product is CASTPMCQFYTF.

This clonotype was seen a few times. This sequence joins TRBV28 and TRBJ2-7; 10 bases are a match to TRBD2. J was trimmed by 8 bases and V by 7 bases; bases with no gene match: 17. From germline, CDR1 is MDHEN and CDR2 SYDVKM. There are 16 residues in the CDR3. The CDR3 DNA is TGTGCCAGCACCAACCCGGGGACTAGCGTTCCCTGGAAGCAGTACTTC. Protein: CASTNPGTSVPWKQYF. Full variable domain (rest looked up from reference TRBV28 and TRBJ2-7): DVKVTQSSRYLVKRTGEKVFLECVQDMDHENMFWYRQDPGLGLRLIYFSYDVKMKEKGDIPEGYSVSREKKERFSLILESASTNQTSMYLCASTNPGTSVPWKQYFGPGTRLTVT.

The chain carries TRBV20-1 and TRBJ2-3; 7 bases line up with TRBD2. Losses at the gene ends were 5 bases for V and 3 bases for J; bases not matched to a gene: 8. This CDR3 has 14 amino acids. Germline V lookup: CDR1 DFQATT, CDR2 SNEGSKA (reference sequence). Here the CDR3 DNA reads TGCAGTGCTCTGTGGCCTAGCGGAACAGATACGCAGTATTTT. Its protein product is CSALWPSGTDTQYF.

The chain employs TRBV4-1 and TRBJ2-7; D is undetermined. The CDR3 spans 16 residues. V was trimmed by 1 base and J by 7 bases, leaving 20 bases between them. Germline V CDR1 and CDR2: MGHRA, YSYEKL. The CDR3 bases are TGCGCCAGCAGCCAAGTTACAGACTTTGGAATGGGGGAGCAGTACTTC. It codes for CASSQVTDFGMGEQYF.